The 26 T cell receptor beta chains reported below all come from one sample, sequenced in a study of molecular identifiers for immune sequencing clone quantification. Via MiXCR, TCRdb re-called the PCR reads, giving one row per CDR3 protein. Of 40,000 to 45,000 distinct CDR3 sequences listed, roughly 21% are singletons. The source material was naive CD8+ T cells from blood, with Jurkat cell RNA spiked in. Subset specified: FACS-sorted CD8+CD4-CCR7+CD45RA+ naive T cells. The receptors derive from a human donor in good health. Some libraries in this study had Jurkat cell RNA spiked in.

Ten or more counts support this clonotype. The rearrangement uses TRBV27 and TRBJ1-4; TRBD1 is a possible D gene (6 bases). Germline-derived CDR1 and CDR2 are MNHEY and SMNVEV (reference sequence). Trimming took 2 bases from V and 3 from J, leaving 7 bases between them. The CDR3 sequence is 14 residues long. The CDR3 bases are TGTGCCAGCAGTTTAGGGGGCTCTAATGAAAAACTGTTTTTT. Amino acid sequence: CASSLGGSNEKLFF.

On this clonotype: At one boundary the junction diverges from the germline segment, which might be a read error. This chain joins TRBV6-5 and TRBJ2-1; D may be TRBD2 (6 bases). Germline CDR1 is MNHEY and CDR2 is SVGAGI. The CDR3 is 15 amino acids. This CDR3 is CAISYSGRGRNGQFF. The CDR3 DNA reads as TGTGCCATCAGTTACTCTGGGCGGGGTCGAAATGGGCAGTTCTTC.

This clonotype was counted ten times or more. The chain's CDR3 is CASSDSGEYQETQYF. In DNA form, the CDR3 reads TGTGCCAGCAGTGACTCGGGGGAGTACCAAGAGACCCAGTACTTC. The chain joins TRBV2 to TRBJ2-5, with D tentatively TRBD2 (6 bases). Germline V gene sequence: CDR1 SNHLY, CDR2 FYNNEI. The V gene lost 3 bases and the J gene lost 0 bases, with 11 bases spanning the gap. This CDR3 is 15 amino acids long.

This clonotype appeared a few times. A read error may explain this, as a much larger clone is one base away. This chain joins TRBV5-1 and TRBJ1-5, with D uncertain. This CDR3 has 14 amino acids. Germline V gene data show CDR1 as SGHRS and CDR2 as YFSETQ. The CDR3 sequence is CASSLAGESQPQRF. CDR3 nucleotides: TGCGCCAGCAGCTTGGCCGGGGAAAGTCAGCCCCAGCGTTTT.

This clonotype showed up many times. Sequence at one end of the junction differs from germline and may be a read error. The genes are TRBV13 and TRBJ2-5, with 7 bases matching TRBD1. Germline CDR1 is PRHDT and CDR2 is FYEKMQ (reference sequence). The CDR3 has 11 amino acids. CDR3 coding DNA: TGTGCCAGCAGTCAAGACAGGGTGCTCTTCTTC. Protein: CASSQDRVLFF.

This clonotype was recorded a few times. V and J are TRBV13 and TRBJ1-1; D is perhaps TRBD1 (5 bases). The CDR3 is 14 residues long. The V end lost 4 bases, the J end lost 11 bases, and 20 bases lay between the germline ends. Germline CDR1 and CDR2: PRHDT and FYEKMQ (reference sequence). The CDR3 loop reads CASSSPGGGFEAFF. In DNA, the CDR3 is TGTGCCAGCAGCTCCCCCGGCGGGGGGTTTGAGGCTTTCTTT. Filled out from reference TRBV13 and TRBJ1-1, the complete variable domain reads AAGVIQSPRHLIKEKRETATLKCYPIPRHDTVYWYQQGPGQDPQFLISFYEKMQSDKGSIPDRFSAQQFSDYHSELNMSSLELGDSALYFCASSSPGGGFEAFFGQGTRLTVV.

This clonotype was counted a single time. The chain carries TRBV7-3 and TRBJ1-4; TRBD1 is a possible D gene (5 bases). With 4 bases removed from V and 0 bases from J, the gap between germline ends came to 24 bases. The CDR3 has 20 residues. Germline loops: CDR1 SGHTA, CDR2 FQGTGA. CDR3 sequence (DNA): TGTGCCAGCAGCTCACATTCCATGGGGCAGCCGAGATCAACTAATGAAAAACTGTTTTTT. Its translation: CASSSHSMGQPRSTNEKLFF.

In its sample, this clonotype was seen many times. The rearrangement joins TRBV7-6 to TRBJ2-1; 9 bases line up with TRBD2. The CDR3 is 16 amino acids. Germline V gene data show CDR1 as SGHVS and CDR2 as FNYEAQ. The J segment lost 0 bases and the V segment lost 5 bases, leaving 5 bases of the junction unmatched. Here the CDR3 reads CASSPGLARSYNEQFF. In DNA, the CDR3 is TGTGCCAGCAGCCCAGGACTAGCGCGCTCCTACAATGAGCAGTTCTTC. The complete variable domain, with remaining parts taken from reference TRBV7-6 and TRBJ2-1, reads GAGVSQSPRYKVTKRGQDVALRCDPISGHVSLYWYRQALGQGPEFLTYFNYEAQQDKSGLPNDRFSAERPEGSISTLTIQRTEQRDSAMYRCASSPGLARSYNEQFFGPGTRLTVL.

Many counts were recorded for this clonotype. This chain uses TRBV28 with TRBJ2-5, with 10 bases aligning to TRBD2. Looked up from germline, CDR1 is MDHEN and CDR2 is SYDVKM. V shed 5 bases and J 5 bases; nucleotides not matched to a gene: 5. The CDR3 covers 14 residues. The CDR3 DNA sequence: TGTGCCAGCAGTCTTAGACTAGCGGGCGAGACCCAGTACTTC. Its translation: CASSLRLAGETQYF.

Worth noting for this clonotype: Sequence at one end of the junction differs from germline and may be a read error. This chain links TRBV28 with TRBJ2-3, with TRBD2 matching 12 bases. The length of the CDR3 is 19 residues. Germline V lookup: CDR1 MDHEN, CDR2 SYDVKM. CDR3 loop: CASSPLPSGRAPAGDTQYF. The CDR3 nucleotides read TGTGCCAGCAGCCCTCTACCTAGCGGGAGGGCCCCCGCCGGAGATACGCAGTACTTT.

This clonotype was recorded many times. This chain connects TRBV19 to TRBJ1-1; D unclear. Trimming removed 2 bases at V and 2 bases at J, with 6 bases between. This CDR3 has 13 residues. Germline V gene lookup returns CDR1 LNHDA and CDR2 SQIVND (reference sequence). CDR3 region: CASSISINTEAFF. Written as DNA, the CDR3 is TGTGCCAGTAGTATATCGATTAACACTGAAGCTTTCTTT.

Concerning this clonotype itself: Being one base from a much bigger clone, this may be a read error. The genes are TRBV9 and TRBJ2-5; tentatively, D is TRBD2 (5 bases). The ends were cut back, 4 bases at V and 7 bases at J, with 14 bases in the middle. The CDR3 loop spans 13 amino acids. From germline, CDR1 is SGDLS and CDR2 YYNGEE. In DNA, the CDR3 is TGTGCCAGCAGCCCCCCAGTAGAGGGGACCCAGTACTTC. Protein product: CASSPPVEGTQYF. Full variable domain (remainder filled in from reference TRBV9 and TRBJ2-5): DSGVTQTPKHLITATGQRVTLRCSPRSGDLSVYWYQQSLDQGLQFLIQYYNGEERAKGNILERFSAQQFPDLHSELNLSSLELGDSALYFCASSPPVEGTQYFGPGTRLLVL.

This clonotype was detected many times. The rearrangement links TRBV29-1 to TRBJ2-7; possibly TRBD1 for D (6 bases). CDR1 and CDR2 from the germline V gene are SQVTM and ANQGSEA. The CDR3 length is 14 residues. The V and J ends lost 2 bases and 4 bases respectively, with 15 bases between them. DNA of the CDR3: TGCAGCGTTGAAAAAAGACAGGAAACTTACGAGCAGTACTTC. It is translated as CSVEKRQETYEQYF.

This clonotype was found many times. The J gene is TRBJ2-7, the V gene TRBV11-2, with a weak D call TRBD2 (5 bases). The length of the CDR3 is 13 residues. Germline CDR1 SGHAT, CDR2 FQNNGV. The germline V and J ends were trimmed by 3 bases and 7 bases, with 13 bases remaining between them. The CDR3 DNA follows: TGTGCCAGCAGCTTGCACCCGAGCGGAGAGCAGTACTTC. It is translated as CASSLHPSGEQYF.

The genes are TRBV5-1 and TRBJ1-1; D possibly corresponds to TRBD1 (6 bases). The CDR3 is made up of 16 amino acids. The V and J ends lost 4 bases and 4 bases respectively, with 20 bases between them. Germline values: CDR1 SGHRS, CDR2 YFSETQ. The CDR3 loop is CASSPGTSPFLTEAFF. The CDR3 nucleotides are TGCGCCAGCAGCCCGGGGACATCCCCGTTCCTCACTGAAGCTTTCTTT.

This clonotype was counted ten times or more. This chain connects TRBV28 to TRBJ1-5; D possibly corresponds to TRBD1 (5 bases). The germline V and J ends were trimmed by 6 bases and 0 bases, with 12 bases remaining between them. CDR1 and CDR2 from the germline V gene are MDHEN and SYDVKM. CDR3 length equals 15 residues. CDR3 nucleotides: TGTGCCAGCAGATTGACAGAATATAGCAATCAGCCCCAGCATTTT. It specifies CASRLTEYSNQPQHF.

This clonotype came up many times. V usage is TRBV4-3 and J usage is TRBJ2-7; possibly TRBD1 for D (6 bases). Germline V lookup: CDR1 LGHNA, CDR2 YSLEER. The CDR3 totals 14 residues. Trimming pared 0 bases from V and 0 bases from J, leaving 6 bases between. CDR3 residues: CASSQEQGSYEQYF. In nucleotides, the CDR3 is TGCGCCAGCAGCCAAGAACAGGGCTCCTACGAGCAGTACTTC.

About this clonotype itself: Given a much more abundant clone one base away, this may be a read error. This rearrangement joins TRBV25-1 to TRBJ1-1, with D unresolved. In germline, CDR1 is MGHDK, CDR2 SYGVNS. The CDR3 is 14 residues long. CDR3 DNA: TGTGCCAGCAGTCTCGACTCCCTTGGCGCTGAAGCTTCCTTT. It is translated as CASSLDSLGAEASF.

This clonotype was picked up many times. This rearrangement joins TRBV20-1 to TRBJ2-3, with TRBD1 matching over 12 bases. Germline CDR1 DFQATT, CDR2 SNEGSKA (reference sequence). This CDR3 is 22 amino acids long. Trimming at V came to 5 bases and at J to 7 bases, leaving 31 bases not matched to a gene. The CDR3 region has the DNA TGCAGTGCTTCACAACCGGGACAGGGGGCTCATTCCTGGACCGGCGCCCATAATACGCAGTATTTT. It is translated as CSASQPGQGAHSWTGAHNTQYF.

At least ten counts were recorded for this clonotype. The chain uses TRBV12-3 or TRBV12-4 and TRBJ2-3, with 7 bases that match TRBD2. The CDR3 length is 14 residues. The V segment lost 1 base and the J segment 4 bases; nucleotides outside the gene matches: 2. CDR3 nucleotide sequence: TGTGCCAGCAGTTTAGGGAGCGGGGCAGATACGCAGTATTTT. Amino acid sequence: CASSLGSGADTQYF.

The count of this clonotype is one. Being one base from a much bigger clone, this may be a read error. V is TRBV5-1 and J is TRBJ2-1, with D unclear. CDR3 length: 12 amino acids. Germline V gives CDR1 SGHRS, CDR2 YFSETQ. The CDR3 is CASCLGSNEQFF. The CDR3, as DNA: TGCGCCAGCTGCTTGGGTAGTAATGAGCAGTTCTTC.

The table lists this clonotype with many counts. V and J are TRBV9 and TRBJ1-5, with D perhaps matching TRBD1 (6 bases). Germline V gives CDR1 SGDLS, CDR2 YYNGEE. CDR3 length: 17 amino acids. Deletions cut 4 bases from V and 6 bases from J, with 23 bases between. The CDR3 DNA follows: TGTGCCAGCAGCACGAGGGGGAGAGGGCGTGGGGTTCAGCCCCAGCATTTT. This gives the protein CASSTRGRGRGVQPQHF.

This clonotype was found many times. The chain has TRBV4-1 and TRBJ2-7; maybe TRBD1 (5 bases). The CDR3 is 14 amino acids. CDR1 and CDR2 from the germline V gene are MGHRA and YSYEKL. V dropped 3 bases and J dropped 2 bases, with 11 bases sitting between them. CDR3 residues: CASSQIQETYEQYF. CDR3 sequence (DNA): TGCGCCAGCAGCCAGATACAGGAGACCTACGAGCAGTACTTC.

This clonotype has at least ten counts. This sequence joins TRBV4-1 and TRBJ2-3; D unresolved. The CDR3 has 16 residues. CDR1 is MGHRA, CDR2 YSYEKL, per germline. Trimming cost V 3 bases and J 4 bases, with 17 bases left between them. CDR3 nucleotides: TGCGCCAGCAGCCAGACGCCCCCCAGCTCCGCAGATACGCAGTATTTT. Translation gives CASSQTPPSSADTQYF.

This clonotype was detected many times. The chain combines TRBV12-3 or TRBV12-4 with TRBJ1-2, with TRBD1 as a possible D gene (6 bases). The CDR3 consists of 14 residues. The V end lost 5 bases, the J end lost 4 bases, and 14 bases lay between the germline ends. CDR3 amino acids: CASSLAPTGYGYTF. The CDR3 coding sequence is TGTGCCAGCAGTCTGGCCCCGACAGGCTATGGCTACACCTTC.

This clonotype appeared a single time. The CDR3 sequence is CASSWTSGRNQETQYF. The CDR3 DNA reads TGTGCCAGCAGCTGGACTAGCGGGAGAAACCAAGAGACCCAGTACTTC. This chain uses TRBV7-9 with TRBJ2-5; TRBD2 aligns across 13 bases. Germline V lookup: CDR1 SEHNR, CDR2 FQNEAQ (reference sequence). The CDR3 consists of 16 residues. The V and J ends lost 4 bases and 0 bases, in that order; junction bases with no gene match: 2.